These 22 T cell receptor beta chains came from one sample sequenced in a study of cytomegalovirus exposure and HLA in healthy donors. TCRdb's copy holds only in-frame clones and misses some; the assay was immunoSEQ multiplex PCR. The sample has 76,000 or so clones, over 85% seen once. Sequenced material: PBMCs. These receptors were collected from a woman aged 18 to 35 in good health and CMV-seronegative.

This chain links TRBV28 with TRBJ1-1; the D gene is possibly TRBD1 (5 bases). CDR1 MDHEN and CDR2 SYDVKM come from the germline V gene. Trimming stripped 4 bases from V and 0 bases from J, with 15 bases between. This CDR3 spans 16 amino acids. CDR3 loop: CASSSLTDRVNTEAFF. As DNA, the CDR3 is TGTGCCAGCAGTTCCCTAACCGACAGAGTGAACACTGAAGCTTTCTTT. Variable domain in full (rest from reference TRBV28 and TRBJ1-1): DVKVTQSSRYLVKRTGEKVFLECVQDMDHENMFWYRQDPGLGLRLIYFSYDVKMKEKGDIPEGYSVSREKKERFSLILESASTNQTSMYLCASSSLTDRVNTEAFFGQGTRLTVV.

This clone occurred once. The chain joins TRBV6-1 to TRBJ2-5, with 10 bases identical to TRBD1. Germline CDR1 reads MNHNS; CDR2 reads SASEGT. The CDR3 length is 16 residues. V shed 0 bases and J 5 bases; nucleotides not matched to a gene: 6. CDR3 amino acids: CASSEAPGQGPETQYF. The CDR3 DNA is TGTGCCAGCAGTGAAGCCCCGGGACAGGGGCCCGAGACCCAGTACTTC.

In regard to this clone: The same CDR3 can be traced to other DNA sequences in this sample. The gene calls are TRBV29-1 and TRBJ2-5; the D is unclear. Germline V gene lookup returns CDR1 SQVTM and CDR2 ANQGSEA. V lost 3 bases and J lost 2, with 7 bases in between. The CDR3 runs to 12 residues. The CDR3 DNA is TGCAGCGTTGATGGTCAGCAAGAGACCCAGTACTTC. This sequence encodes CSVDGQQETQYF.

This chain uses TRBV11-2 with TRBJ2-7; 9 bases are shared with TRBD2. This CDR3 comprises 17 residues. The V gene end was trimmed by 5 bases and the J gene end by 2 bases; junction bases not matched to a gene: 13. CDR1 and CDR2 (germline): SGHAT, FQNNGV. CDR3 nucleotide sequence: TGTGCCAGCAGCCTCTTGACGACCCAGCGGGGGGCCTACGAGCAGTACTTC. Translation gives CASSLLTTQRGAYEQYF.

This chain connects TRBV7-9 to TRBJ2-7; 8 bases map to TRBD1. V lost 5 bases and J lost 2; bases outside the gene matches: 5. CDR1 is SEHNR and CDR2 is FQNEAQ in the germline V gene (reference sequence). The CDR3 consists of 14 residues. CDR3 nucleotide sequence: TGTGCCAGCAGCCTCGACAGGGGAACCTACGAGCAGTACTTC. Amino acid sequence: CASSLDRGTYEQYF.

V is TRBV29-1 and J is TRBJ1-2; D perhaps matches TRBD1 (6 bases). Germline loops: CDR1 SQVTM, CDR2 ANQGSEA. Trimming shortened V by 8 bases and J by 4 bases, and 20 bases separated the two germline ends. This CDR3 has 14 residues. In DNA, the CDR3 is TGCAGCACCCGTCACAGGGAGGGCCCCTATGGCTACACCTTC. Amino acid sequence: CSTRHREGPYGYTF.

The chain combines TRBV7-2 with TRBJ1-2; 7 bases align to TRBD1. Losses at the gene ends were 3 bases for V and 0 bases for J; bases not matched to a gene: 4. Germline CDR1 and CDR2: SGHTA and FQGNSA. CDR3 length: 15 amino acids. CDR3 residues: CASSFGTATNYGYTF. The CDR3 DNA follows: TGTGCCAGCAGCTTTGGGACAGCCACTAACTATGGCTACACCTTC.

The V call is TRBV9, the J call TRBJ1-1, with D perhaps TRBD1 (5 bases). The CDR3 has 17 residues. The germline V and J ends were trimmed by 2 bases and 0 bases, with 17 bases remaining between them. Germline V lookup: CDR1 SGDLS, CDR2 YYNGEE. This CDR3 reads CASSVNPARGMNTEAFF. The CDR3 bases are TGTGCCAGCAGCGTGAACCCCGCGCGGGGGATGAACACTGAAGCTTTCTTT. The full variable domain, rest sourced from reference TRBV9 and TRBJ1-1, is DSGVTQTPKHLITATGQRVTLRCSPRSGDLSVYWYQQSLDQGLQFLIQYYNGEERAKGNILERFSAQQFPDLHSELNLSSLELGDSALYFCASSVNPARGMNTEAFFGQGTRLTVV.

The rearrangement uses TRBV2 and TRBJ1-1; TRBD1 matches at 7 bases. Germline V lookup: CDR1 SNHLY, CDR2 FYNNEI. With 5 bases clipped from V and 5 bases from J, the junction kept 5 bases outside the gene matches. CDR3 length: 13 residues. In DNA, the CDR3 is TGTGCCAGCAGTACGGGACAGCTAACTGAAGCTTTCTTT. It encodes CASSTGQLTEAFF.

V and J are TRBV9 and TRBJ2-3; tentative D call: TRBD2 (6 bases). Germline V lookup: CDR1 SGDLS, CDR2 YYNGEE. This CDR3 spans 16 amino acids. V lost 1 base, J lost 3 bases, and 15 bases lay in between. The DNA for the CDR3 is TGTGCCAGCAGCGTAATGTGGGGGGAGTGGACAGATACGCAGTATTTT. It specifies CASSVMWGEWTDTQYF.

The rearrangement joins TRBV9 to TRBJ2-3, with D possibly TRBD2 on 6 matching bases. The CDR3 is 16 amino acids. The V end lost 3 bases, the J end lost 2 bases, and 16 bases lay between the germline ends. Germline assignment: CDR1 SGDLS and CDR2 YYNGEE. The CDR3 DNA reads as TGTGCCAGCAGCGACAGCAGTCTAGCGAACACAGATACGCAGTATTTT. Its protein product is CASSDSSLANTDTQYF.

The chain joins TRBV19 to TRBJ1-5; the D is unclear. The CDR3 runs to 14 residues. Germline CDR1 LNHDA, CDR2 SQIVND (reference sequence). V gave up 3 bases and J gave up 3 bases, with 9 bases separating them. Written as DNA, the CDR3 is TGTGCCAGTAGTATCTCTACAGTCAATCAGCCCCAGCATTTT. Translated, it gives CASSISTVNQPQHF.

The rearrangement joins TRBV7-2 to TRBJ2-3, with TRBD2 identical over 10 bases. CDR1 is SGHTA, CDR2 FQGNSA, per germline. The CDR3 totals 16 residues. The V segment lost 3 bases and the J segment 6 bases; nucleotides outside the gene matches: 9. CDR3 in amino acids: CASSFFSGGSMDTQYF. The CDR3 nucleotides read TGTGCCAGCAGCTTTTTTAGCGGGGGGTCCATGGATACGCAGTATTTT.

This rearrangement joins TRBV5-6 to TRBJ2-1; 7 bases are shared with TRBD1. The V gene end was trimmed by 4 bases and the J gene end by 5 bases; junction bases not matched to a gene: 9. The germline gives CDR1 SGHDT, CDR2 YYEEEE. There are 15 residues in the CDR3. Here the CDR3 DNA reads TGTGCCAGCAGCCAGGACAGGCTGGGTAACAATGAGCAGTTCTTC. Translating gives CASSQDRLGNNEQFF.

The CDR3 DNA follows: TGTGCCAGCAGCTACTCCACTTGGAGGATGTCCTACGAGCAGTACTTC. It yields the protein CASSYSTWRMSYEQYF. The rearrangement uses TRBV5-6 and TRBJ2-7, with TRBD2 as a possible D gene (5 bases). CDR3 length: 16 residues. CDR1 is SGHDT and CDR2 is YYEEEE in the germline V gene. V lost 3 bases and J 1 base, leaving 17 bases between the germline ends.

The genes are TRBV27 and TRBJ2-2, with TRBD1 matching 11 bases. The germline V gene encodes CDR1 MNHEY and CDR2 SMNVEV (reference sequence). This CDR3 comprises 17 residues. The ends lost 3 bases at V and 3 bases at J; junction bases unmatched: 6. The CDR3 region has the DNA TGTGCCAGCAGTTTCCTGGACAGGGGGCATCACACCGGGGAGCTGTTTTTT. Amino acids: CASSFLDRGHHTGELFF.

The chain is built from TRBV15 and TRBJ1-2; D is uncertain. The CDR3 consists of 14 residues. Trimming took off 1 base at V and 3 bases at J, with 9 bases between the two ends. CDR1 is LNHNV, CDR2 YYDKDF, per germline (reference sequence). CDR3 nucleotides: TGTGCCACCAGCAGAGTTCGTGAGGACTATGGCTACACCTTC. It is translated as CATSRVREDYGYTF. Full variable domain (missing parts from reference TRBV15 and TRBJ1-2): DAMVIQNPRYQVTQFGKPVTLSCSQTLNHNVMYWYQQKSSQAPKLLFHYYDKDFNNEADTPDNFQSRRPNTSFCFLDIRSPGLGDTAMYLCATSRVREDYGYTFGSGTRLTVV.

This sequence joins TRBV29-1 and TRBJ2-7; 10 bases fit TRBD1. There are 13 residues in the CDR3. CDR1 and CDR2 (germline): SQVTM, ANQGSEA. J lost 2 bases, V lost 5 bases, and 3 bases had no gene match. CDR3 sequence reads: CSVRDRGTYEQYF. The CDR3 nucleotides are TGCAGCGTTCGGGACAGGGGAACCTACGAGCAGTACTTC.

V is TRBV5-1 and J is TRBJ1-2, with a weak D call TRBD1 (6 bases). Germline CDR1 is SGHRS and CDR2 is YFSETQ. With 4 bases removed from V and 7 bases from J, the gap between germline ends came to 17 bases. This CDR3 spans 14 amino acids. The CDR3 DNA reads TGCGCCAGCAGCAAGGAGCACGGGACAAGTGGCTACACCTTC. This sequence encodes CASSKEHGTSGYTF.

CDR3 sequence reads: CASSPGLAQSRAYEQYF. For the CDR3, the DNA is TGTGCCAGCAGTCCGGGACTAGCGCAAAGCAGGGCCTACGAGCAGTACTTC. The J gene is TRBJ2-7, the V gene TRBV28, with TRBD2 matching 10 bases. The CDR3 spans 17 residues. The germline gives CDR1 MDHEN, CDR2 SYDVKM. With V trimmed by 5 bases and J by 2 bases, 12 bases remained unmatched.

The CDR3 region has the DNA TGTGCCAGCAGCCAAGACAACGGGGTTGGCAATTCACCCCTCCACTTT. Protein: CASSQDNGVGNSPLHF. The chain has TRBV4-2 and TRBJ1-6, with D uncertain. V was cut by 0 bases and J by 7 bases, with 13 bases left in between. Germline-derived CDR1 and CDR2 are LGHNA and YNFKEQ. This CDR3 spans 16 amino acids.

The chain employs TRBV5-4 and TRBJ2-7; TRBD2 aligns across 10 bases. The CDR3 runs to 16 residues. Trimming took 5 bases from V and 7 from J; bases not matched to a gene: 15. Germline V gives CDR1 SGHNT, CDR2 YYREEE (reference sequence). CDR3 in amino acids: CASSSAQLAGATEQYF. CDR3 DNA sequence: TGTGCCAGCAGTTCAGCCCAGCTAGCGGGGGCGACGGAGCAGTACTTC. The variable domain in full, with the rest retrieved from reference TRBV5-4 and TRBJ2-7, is ETGVTQSPTHLIKTRGQQVTLRCSSQSGHNTVSWYQQALGQGPQFIFQYYREEENGRGNFPPRFSGLQFPNYSSELNVNALELDDSALYLCASSSAQLAGATEQYFGPGTRLTVT.